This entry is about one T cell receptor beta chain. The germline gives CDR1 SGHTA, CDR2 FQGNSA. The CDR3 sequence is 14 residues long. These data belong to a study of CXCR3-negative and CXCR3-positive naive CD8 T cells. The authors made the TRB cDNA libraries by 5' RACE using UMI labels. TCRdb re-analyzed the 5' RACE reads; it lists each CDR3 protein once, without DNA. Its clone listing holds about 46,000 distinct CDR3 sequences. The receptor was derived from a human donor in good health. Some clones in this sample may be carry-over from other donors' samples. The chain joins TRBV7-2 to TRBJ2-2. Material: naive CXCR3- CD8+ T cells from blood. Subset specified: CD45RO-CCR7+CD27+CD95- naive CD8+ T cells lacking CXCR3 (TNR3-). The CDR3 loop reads CASSLGSVTGELFF. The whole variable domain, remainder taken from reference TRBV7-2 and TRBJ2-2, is GAGVSQSPSNKVTEKGKDVELRCDPISGHTALYWYRQSLGQGLEFLIYFQGNSAPDKSGLPSDRFSAERTGGSVSTLTIQRTQQEDSAVYLCASSLGSVTGELFFGEGSRLTVL.